The source of this T cell receptor (beta chain) is a study of blood T cell repertoires in COVID-19. About the research overall: From the United States, Italy and Spain came samples of acute and convalescent COVID-19. PBMCs, B-cell-depleted T cells, or T cells provided the cDNA or gDNA that made up the material.

The CDR3 covers 13 residues. The V end lost 8 bases, the J end lost 3 bases, and 13 bases lay between the germline ends. CDR1 is MNHEY, CDR2 SVGAGI, per germline. In the original workflow: Estimated nucleated cell counts came from reference gene primer amplification. The data were produced by immunoSEQ multiplex PCR, yet TCRdb's version contains in-frame clones alone and is incomplete. V and J calls and clone size are copied from that table; D and trimming were computed from the DNA. The sample records roughly 67,000 clones, 85% being singletons. The sequenced sample consisted of peripheral blood. The sequence was collected from a man aged 45-60 years with acute or convalescent COVID-19. V usage is TRBV6-5 and J usage is TRBJ1-2; a weak D match, TRBD1 (6 bases). In nucleotides, the CDR3 is TGTGCCAGCGGAAGCTGGACAGACTATGGCTACACCTTC. It yields the protein CASGSWTDYGYTF.